The source of this T cell receptor (beta chain) is a study of shared clonotypes between healthy human individuals. Clones were read by immunoSEQ multiplex PCR, and TCRdb kept only the in-frame ones, dropping some. The data contain about 1 million clones, about 75% of them seen just once; the ten biggest clones take up approximately 1.5%. Note on this clone: Other DNA sequences of this sample code for an identical CDR3.

The CDR3 sequence is 16 residues long. V shed 0 bases and J 3 bases; nucleotides not matched to a gene: 2. Germline CDR1 and CDR2: SGDLS and YYNGEE. Sequences were obtained from memory CD4+ T cells sorted from blood. Described subset: CD45RA-negative fraction. This sequence joins TRBV9 and TRBJ2-3; TRBD2 matches at 12 bases. This clonotype was sampled from a man aged 18 to 30 in good health. The CDR3 here is CASSVGLAGGTDTQYF. DNA of the CDR3: TGTGCCAGCAGCGTAGGGCTAGCGGGAGGGACAGATACGCAGTATTTT.